The text below deals with one TCR beta chain. What it recognizes is unknown. The sample is drawn from a study of human T cells and chemical hapten exposure. For the study at large: Among samples, TCR yields varied mainly because of small differences in pooled library volume.

Each CDR3 protein gets one entry after TCRdb re-called the RACE reads with MiXCR. The table records fewer than 95,000 distinct CDR3 sequences, more than 9% of them present only once. Study findings and constraints: Among expanded TCRs, significantly more large CDR3 similarity clusters formed than among controls.

Time point: patch test 1, 2 weeks after DPC sensitization. The treatment was: therapeutic diphenylcyclopropenone sensitization with weekly scalp DPC. The clonotype comes from a man aged 35 to 55 with alopecia areata. Some clones in this sample may be carry-over from other donors' samples. The input for sequencing was whole blood, taken in connection with sensitization to the hapten diphenylcyclopropenone (DPC).

The CDR3 loop is CSARQGRATEAFF. In DNA, the CDR3 is TGCAGCGCCAGACAGGGGCGCGCAACTGAAGCTTTCTTT. The chain employs TRBV29-1 and TRBJ1-1, with TRBD1 matching over 8 bases. CDR3 length equals 13 residues. The ends lost 7 bases at V and 5 bases at J; junction bases unmatched: 9. CDR1 is SQVTM, CDR2 ANQGSEA, per germline.